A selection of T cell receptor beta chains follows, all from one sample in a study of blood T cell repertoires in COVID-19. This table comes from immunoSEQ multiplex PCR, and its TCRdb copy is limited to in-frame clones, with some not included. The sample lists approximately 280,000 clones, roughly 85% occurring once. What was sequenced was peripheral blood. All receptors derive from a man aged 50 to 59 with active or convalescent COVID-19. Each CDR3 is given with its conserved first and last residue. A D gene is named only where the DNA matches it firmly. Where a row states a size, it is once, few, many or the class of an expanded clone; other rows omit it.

CASSQGDRGGNTDTQYF,TGCGCCAGCAGTCAGGGGGACAGGGGGGGAAACACAGATACGCAGTATTTT,TRBV23-1,NA,TRBD1,TRBJ2-3,17
CASIPGRREGLDNEQFF,TGCGCCAGCATCCCGGGTAGGCGGGAGGGCTTGGACAATGAGCAGTTCTTC,TRBV10-1,once,TRBD2,TRBJ2-1,17
CASSKERKGNTGELFF,TGTGCCAGCAGCAAAGAGCGGAAGGGGAACACCGGGGAGCTGTTTTTT,TRBV21-1,once,NA,TRBJ2-2,16
CASSRTGRQETQYF,TGTGCCAGCAGCCGGACAGGCCGACAAGAGACCCAGTACTTC,TRBV7-9,NA,TRBD1,TRBJ2-5,14
CASSQDPPSGSFNEQFF,TGCGCCAGCAGCCAAGATCCCCCTAGCGGGTCGTTTAATGAGCAGTTCTTC,TRBV4-3,once,TRBD2,TRBJ2-1,17
CASSAPGSYNEQFF,TGTGCCAGCAGCGCCCCCGGGTCCTACAATGAGCAGTTCTTC,TRBV6-2/TRBV6-3,NA,NA,TRBJ2-1,14
CASSEGSVNSPLHF,TGTGCCAGCAGTGAAGGGTCAGTCAATTCACCCCTCCACTTT,TRBV6-1,NA,NA,TRBJ1-6,14
CASSPYKGQGAGEQYF,TGTGCCAGCTCACCATATAAGGGACAGGGGGCCGGCGAGCAGTACTTC,TRBV18,NA,TRBD1,TRBJ2-7,16
CASSKKNAPRWREWNEQFF,TGTGCCAGCAGCAAAAAAAACGCCCCCCGGTGGCGGGAGTGGAATGAGCAGTTCTTC,TRBV21-1,NA,NA,TRBJ2-1,19
CAWGDRVNQPQHF,TGTGCCTGGGGTGACAGGGTAAATCAGCCCCAGCATTTT,TRBV30,once,TRBD1,TRBJ1-5,13
CASSLVTENTEAFF,TGTGCCAGCAGCTTAGTCACAGAAAACACTGAAGCTTTCTTT,TRBV11-2,NA,NA,TRBJ1-1,14
CASSAGQGETQYF,TGTGCCAGCAGTGCCGGACAGGGGGAGACCCAGTACTTC,TRBV2,NA,TRBD1,TRBJ2-5,13
CASSTGQGAKTEAFF,TGTGCCAGCAGCACCGGACAGGGGGCAAAAACTGAAGCTTTCTTT,TRBV5-4,once,TRBD1,TRBJ1-1,15
CAWSRGAFSGNTIYF,TGTGCCTGGAGTCGGGGGGCATTCTCTGGAAACACCATATATTTT,TRBV30,NA,NA,TRBJ1-3,15
CASSQGTGAVAFF,TGCGCCAGCAGCCAAGGCACCGGAGCGGTGGCTTTCTTT,TRBV4-3,once,NA,TRBJ1-1,13
CSVEKGGRYEQYF,TGCAGCGTTGAGAAAGGGGGCAGGTACGAGCAGTACTTC,TRBV29-1,NA,TRBD1,TRBJ2-7,13
CASSWGLNSPLHF,TGTGCCAGCAGTTGGGGACTTAATTCACCCCTCCACTTT,TRBV25-1,NA,NA,TRBJ1-6,13
CASSQGFSGQENTEAFF,TGCGCCAGCAGCCAAGGCTTTTCCGGACAGGAGAACACTGAAGCTTTCTTT,TRBV4-3,NA,TRBD1,TRBJ1-1,17
CASSEARAEAFF,TGTGCCAGCAGCGAGGCTCGCGCTGAAGCTTTCTTT,TRBV7-9,NA,NA,TRBJ1-1,12
CASSLGLGQAFDTQYF,TGTGCCAGCAGCTTAGGCCTGGGACAGGCTTTTGATACGCAGTATTTT,TRBV7-2,NA,TRBD1,TRBJ2-3,16
CASSISGIRQPQHF,TGTGCCAGTAGTATTTCAGGGATTCGTCAGCCCCAGCATTTT,TRBV19,few,NA,TRBJ1-5,14
CASSQHYEQYF,TGTGCCAGCAGCCAACACTACGAGCAGTACTTC,TRBV3-1/TRBV3-2,NA,NA,TRBJ2-7,11
CASSQNIAGNPYEQYF,TGCGCCAGCAGCCAAAACATTGCAGGGAATCCCTACGAGCAGTACTTC,TRBV4-1,few,NA,TRBJ2-7,16
CASSPGLYYEQYF,TGTGCCAGCAGCCCGGGACTTTACTACGAGCAGTACTTC,TRBV5-6,NA,NA,TRBJ2-7,13
CASSQVVGSGYTF,TGTGCCAGCAGCCAAGTAGTAGGGAGTGGCTACACCTTC,TRBV3-1/TRBV3-2,NA,NA,TRBJ1-2,13
CATSRDLETEETQYF,TGTGCCACCAGCAGAGATCTGGAGACAGAAGAGACCCAGTACTTC,TRBV15,NA,NA,TRBJ2-5,15
CASSAPTGAGYEKLFF,TGTGCCAGCAGTGCACCTACAGGGGCTGGATATGAAAAACTGTTTTTT,TRBV6-1,NA,TRBD1,TRBJ1-4,16
CASSLDRGEDYGYTF,TGTGCCAGCAGCTTGGACAGGGGCGAGGACTATGGCTACACCTTC,TRBV5-4,NA,TRBD1,TRBJ1-2,15
CASSISGSEYNEQFF,TGTGCCAGTAGTATAAGCGGGAGTGAATACAATGAGCAGTTCTTC,TRBV19,NA,TRBD2,TRBJ2-1,15
CASSNDLRGRGGYTF,TGCGCCAGCAGCAACGACCTCAGGGGGCGAGGTGGCTACACCTTC,TRBV5-1,NA,TRBD1,TRBJ1-2,15
CASIPDTGVPETQYF,TGTGCCAGTATCCCCGATACAGGGGTACCAGAGACCCAGTACTTC,TRBV19,few,TRBD1,TRBJ2-5,15
CASSQTSGLFEQYF,TGTGCCAGCAGTCAGACTAGCGGTTTATTCGAGCAGTACTTC,TRBV6-6,NA,TRBD2,TRBJ2-7,14
CASSLGGPGVYEQFF,TGTGCCAGCAGCTTGGGAGGCCCGGGGGTATATGAGCAGTTCTTC,TRBV5-8,NA,NA,TRBJ2-1,15
CASSASGSLALEAFF,TGCGCCAGCAGCGCGTCAGGGTCACTGGCTCTTGAAGCTTTCTTT,TRBV5-1,few,NA,TRBJ1-1,15
CAISDLTGRDF,TGTGCCATCAGTGATTTGACAGGGCGAGACTTT,TRBV10-3,once,TRBD1,TRBJ1-1,11
CASSPWVPGGSYEQYF,TGTGCCAGCAGCCCCTGGGTCCCGGGGGGGAGTTACGAGCAGTACTTC,TRBV7-8,NA,TRBD2,TRBJ2-7,16
CASSDLTGIPNEQFF,TGTGCCAGCAGTGATCTAACAGGGATTCCCAATGAGCAGTTCTTC,TRBV2,NA,NA,TRBJ2-1,15
CASSLVGESNEQFF,TGTGCCAGCAGCTTAGTGGGAGAGAGCAATGAGCAGTTCTTC,TRBV7-2,NA,NA,TRBJ2-1,14
CASSQDRRTSGRGADTQYF,TGCGCCAGCAGCCAAGACCGACGGACTAGCGGGAGAGGCGCAGATACGCAGTATTTT,TRBV4-1,NA,TRBD2,TRBJ2-3,19
CAISEPGGYTF,TGTGCCATCAGTGAGCCGGGGGGCTACACCTTC,TRBV10-3,NA,NA,TRBJ1-2,11
CSVEDQAGYSNQPQHF,TGCAGCGTTGAAGATCAAGCAGGGTATAGCAATCAGCCCCAGCATTTT,TRBV29-1,NA,NA,TRBJ1-5,16
CASGTSAGEQFF,TGTGCCAGCGGAACTAGTGCAGGTGAGCAGTTCTTC,TRBV12-3/TRBV12-4,NA,NA,TRBJ2-1,12
CASNSRGTNEKLFF,TGTGCCAGTAATTCTAGAGGTACTAATGAAAAACTGTTTTTT,TRBV19,NA,NA,TRBJ1-4,14
CASSPTPRRPQHF,TGTGCCAGCAGTCCTACCCCTCGCCGGCCCCAGCATTTT,TRBV12-3/TRBV12-4,NA,NA,TRBJ1-5,13
CASSVGLAGGKETQYF,TGTGCCAGCAGCGTAGGGCTAGCGGGAGGGAAAGAGACCCAGTACTTC,TRBV9,few,TRBD2,TRBJ2-5,16
CSTRVLAGVYHEQYF,TGCAGCACCAGGGTACTAGCGGGAGTCTACCACGAGCAGTACTTC,TRBV29-1,NA,TRBD2,TRBJ2-7,15
CASSYRDRGADNQETQYF,TGTGCCAGCAGCTATCGGGACAGGGGGGCGGATAACCAAGAGACCCAGTACTTC,TRBV7-6,many,TRBD1,TRBJ2-5,18
CASSLRERGYEQYF,TGCGCCAGCAGCCTGCGGGAGAGGGGCTACGAGCAGTACTTC,TRBV5-1,NA,TRBD2,TRBJ2-7,14
CASSIERSNYGYTF,TGTGCCAGTAGTATTGAAAGGAGTAACTATGGCTACACCTTC,TRBV19,NA,NA,TRBJ1-2,14
CSVTRGSGELFF,TGCAGCGTTACGCGGGGGTCCGGGGAGCTGTTTTTT,TRBV29-1,NA,TRBD2,TRBJ2-2,12
CASRTGRETQYF,TGTGCCAGCAGGACAGGGAGGGAGACCCAGTACTTC,TRBV25-1,NA,NA,TRBJ2-5,12
CASLTSGSAGELFF,TGTGCCAGCTTGACTAGCGGGAGTGCCGGGGAGCTGTTTTTT,TRBV28,NA,TRBD2,TRBJ2-2,14
CASSLEDRVGEQYF,TGTGCCAGCAGCTTGGAGGACAGAGTAGGCGAGCAGTACTTC,TRBV5-8,NA,NA,TRBJ2-7,14
CASSAQGAYEQFF,TGTGCCAGCAGCGCCCAGGGGGCATATGAGCAGTTCTTC,TRBV7-9,few,TRBD1,TRBJ2-1,13